A single sample is the source of the 21 T cell receptor beta chains below, sequenced in a study of shared clonotypes between healthy human individuals. Sequenced by immunoSEQ multiplex PCR; TCRdb stores in-frame clones only, minus some. This sample yields some 2.4 million clones, of which approximately 93% are seen a single time; 0.36% belongs to the top ten. Material for sequencing was naive CD4+ T cells from PBMCs. Regarding subset: CD45RA+ positively selected. The source is a man aged 18 to 29 in good health. Some clones in this sample may be carry-over from other donors' samples.

The genes are TRBV28 and TRBJ2-2; D is possibly TRBD1 (6 bases). Trimming removed 5 bases at V and 6 bases at J, with 25 bases between. Germline CDR1 is MDHEN and CDR2 is SYDVKM. The CDR3 consists of 18 residues. The DNA for the CDR3 is TGTGCCAGCAGTATCTCACTCCGGGACATAAAACGGGCCGGGGAGCTGTTTTTT. It translates to CASSISLRDIKRAGELFF.

The chain carries TRBV28 and TRBJ1-1; no clear D. The germline CDR1 and CDR2 sequences are MDHEN and SYDVKM. CDR3 length equals 12 residues. Trimming removed 4 bases at V and 4 bases at J, with 7 bases between. The CDR3: CASSSSATEAFF. Here the CDR3 DNA reads TGTGCCAGCAGTTCGTCGGCCACTGAAGCTTTCTTT.

The chain is built from TRBV27 and TRBJ2-1, with TRBD1 identical over 8 bases. V shed 5 bases and J 4 bases; nucleotides not matched to a gene: 4. CDR1 is MNHEY and CDR2 is SMNVEV in the germline V gene (reference sequence). The CDR3 extends over 14 amino acids. This chain's CDR3 is CASSTQGAYNEQFF. CDR3 DNA: TGTGCCAGCAGTACCCAGGGGGCGTACAATGAGCAGTTCTTC.

This chain connects TRBV28 to TRBJ1-1; TRBD1 agrees at 8 bases. V was pared by 2 bases and J by 1 base, with 3 bases of the junction left unmatched. There are 15 residues in the CDR3. Germline loops: CDR1 MDHEN, CDR2 SYDVKM. The CDR3 DNA reads as TGTGCCAGCAGTTTAGACAGGGGAGCGAACACTGAAGCTTTCTTT. Translating gives CASSLDRGANTEAFF.

This clone appeared a single time. Within the sample, other DNA sequences also encode this same CDR3. CDR3 DNA sequence: TGCGCCAGCAGCTTAGGCGGCCCTAATGAAAAACTGTTTTTT. This sequence encodes CASSLGGPNEKLFF. The chain has TRBV5-1 and TRBJ1-4; D is unclear. CDR1 and CDR2 (germline): SGHRS, YFSETQ. The CDR3 length is 14 residues. The V end was cut by 2 bases, the J end by 3 bases, with 8 bases between.

The chain couples TRBV13 to TRBJ2-7; TRBD1 matches at 7 bases. The CDR3 is 19 amino acids. J was trimmed by 2 bases and V by 1 base; bases with no gene match: 17. Per the germline V gene, CDR1 is PRHDT and CDR2 is FYEKMQ (reference sequence). The CDR3 nucleotides read TGTGCCAGCAGCTTAGCCTATGTAATACAGGGGCCTCCTCCCTACGAGCAGTACTTC. It specifies CASSLAYVIQGPPPYEQYF. Drawing the rest from reference TRBV13 and TRBJ2-7, the complete variable domain is AAGVIQSPRHLIKEKRETATLKCYPIPRHDTVYWYQQGPGQDPQFLISFYEKMQSDKGSIPDRFSAQQFSDYHSELNMSSLELGDSALYFCASSLAYVIQGPPPYEQYFGPGTRLTVT.

This clone was seen at least ten times. This chain joins TRBV30 and TRBJ2-7, with D uncertain. V dropped 0 bases and J dropped 9 bases, with 12 bases sitting between them. Germline CDR1 reads GTSNPN; CDR2 reads SVGIG (reference sequence). The CDR3 runs 12 residues. The CDR3 DNA is TGTGCCTGGAGTGTTGGCCGTCCGGGGCAGTACTTC. As protein: CAWSVGRPGQYF. Based on the CDR3 plus reference TRBV30 and TRBJ2-7, the full variable domain is SQTIHQWPATLVQPVGSPLSLECTVEGTSNPNLYWYRQAAGRGLQLLFYSVGIGQISSEVPQNLSASRPQDRQFILSSKKLLLSDSGFYLCAWSVGRPGQYFGPGTRLTVT.

This rearrangement joins TRBV5-4 to TRBJ2-5; D possibly corresponds to TRBD1 (7 bases). CDR3 size: 15 residues. Deletions cut 3 bases from V and 5 bases from J, with 17 bases between. Germline assignment: CDR1 SGHNT and CDR2 YYREEE (reference sequence). The CDR3 DNA follows: TGTGCCAGCAGCTCAGGGGCCAGGGGGGATGAGACCCAGTACTTC. Translating it yields CASSSGARGDETQYF.

CDR3 in amino acids: CASSFDSRNTGELFF. For the CDR3, the DNA is TGTGCCAGCAGCTTCGATAGCAGAAACACCGGGGAGCTGTTTTTT. This chain connects TRBV7-2 to TRBJ2-2; D gene uncertain. The V gene's germline CDR1 is SGHTA and CDR2 FQGNSA. The CDR3 contains 15 residues. Trimming cost V 3 bases and J 2 bases, with 10 bases left between them. Looking up the rest from reference TRBV7-2 and TRBJ2-2 gives the full variable domain: GAGVSQSPSNKVTEKGKDVELRCDPISGHTALYWYRQSLGQGLEFLIYFQGNSAPDKSGLPSDRFSAERTGGSVSTLTIQRTQQEDSAVYLCASSFDSRNTGELFFGEGSRLTVL.

The V and J genes are TRBV15 and TRBJ2-5, with TRBD1 as a possible D gene (6 bases). Trimming removed 3 bases from V and 2 bases from J, with 7 bases in between. CDR3 length: 13 residues. Germline V gene lookup returns CDR1 LNHNV and CDR2 YYDKDF (reference sequence). CDR3: CATSRRGQETQYF. DNA for the CDR3: TGTGCCACCAGCAGGAGGGGGCAAGAGACCCAGTACTTC. Full variable domain (remainder filled in from reference TRBV15 and TRBJ2-5): DAMVIQNPRYQVTQFGKPVTLSCSQTLNHNVMYWYQQKSSQAPKLLFHYYDKDFNNEADTPDNFQSRRPNTSFCFLDIRSPGLGDTAMYLCATSRRGQETQYFGPGTRLLVL.

The chain recombines TRBV7-2 with TRBJ2-5, with 10 bases aligning to TRBD2. V was clipped by 3 bases and J by 4 bases; unmatched bases: 5. The CDR3 extends over 15 amino acids. Germline lookup yields CDR1 SGHTA and CDR2 FQGNSA. The CDR3 here is CASSFRSGRAETQYF. CDR3 in DNA: TGTGCCAGCAGCTTCCGAAGCGGGAGGGCAGAGACCCAGTACTTC.

The gene calls are TRBV28 and TRBJ1-2; D is possibly TRBD1 (5 bases). The CDR3 loop spans 15 amino acids. V was clipped by 8 bases and J by 2 bases, with 18 bases between them. Germline CDR1 is MDHEN and CDR2 is SYDVKM. The DNA of the CDR3 is TGTGCCAGCCGAACAATAACCACAGGAAACTATGGCTACACCTTC. This gives the protein CASRTITTGNYGYTF.

The rearrangement links TRBV5-4 to TRBJ1-2; unclear D gene. V was clipped by 0 bases and J by 7 bases, with 7 bases between them. The germline V gene has CDR1 SGHNT and CDR2 YYREEE (reference sequence). CDR3 length: 12 residues. CDR3 region: CASSLDSFGYTF. CDR3 DNA: TGTGCCAGCAGCTTGGACAGTTTTGGCTACACCTTC.

The chain employs TRBV5-6 and TRBJ1-2, with 7 bases matching TRBD1. Trimming took 3 bases from V and 3 from J; bases not matched to a gene: 5. The length of the CDR3 is 14 residues. The germline CDR1 and CDR2 sequences are SGHDT and YYEEEE. The CDR3 spells CASSSDRRDYGYTF. The CDR3 bases are TGTGCCAGCAGCTCGGACAGGCGTGACTATGGCTACACCTTC.

The chain employs TRBV20-1 and TRBJ2-3, with D unclear. V shed 5 bases and J shed 4 bases, with 4 bases lying between them. Germline loops: CDR1 DFQATT, CDR2 SNEGSKA (reference sequence). This CDR3 region has 10 residues. The CDR3, as DNA: TGCAGTGCTCCGGCAGATACGCAGTATTTT. Encoded protein: CSAPADTQYF.

This clone was observed once. Distinct nucleotide sequences in the sample also encode this CDR3. The rearrangement joins TRBV7-2 to TRBJ2-7, with 10 bases that match TRBD2. V shed 5 bases and J 2 bases; nucleotides not matched to a gene: 3. The CDR3 spans 14 residues. Germline CDR1 reads SGHTA; CDR2 reads FQGNSA. DNA of the CDR3: TGTGCCAGCAGCCCCGGACTAGCGGCCTACGAGCAGTACTTC. This sequence encodes CASSPGLAAYEQYF.

This chain connects TRBV30 to TRBJ1-2, with D possibly TRBD1 on 5 matching bases. Trimming removed 2 bases at V and 8 bases at J, with 12 bases between. The CDR3 covers 12 residues. In germline, CDR1 is GTSNPN, CDR2 SVGIG (reference sequence). The CDR3 nucleotides are TGTGCCTGGAGTAGGTCAGGGAGGGGCTACACCTTC. It specifies CAWSRSGRGYTF.

The chain carries TRBV6-6 and TRBJ1-3; D unresolved. Germline V lookup: CDR1 MNHNY, CDR2 SVGAGI (reference sequence). This CDR3 has 16 residues. V lost 8 bases, J lost 4 bases, and 21 bases lay in between. DNA of the CDR3: TGTGCCAGCTACCGTGGGTCGCGAACGGTCGGAAACACCATATATTTT. Protein: CASYRGSRTVGNTIYF.

This sequence joins TRBV11-2 and TRBJ2-3; 7 bases are a match to TRBD2. CDR1 and CDR2 from the germline V gene are SGHAT and FQNNGV. This CDR3 has 14 residues. The V gene end was trimmed by 3 bases and the J gene end by 3 bases; junction bases not matched to a gene: 3. The CDR3 coding sequence is TGTGCCAGCAGCTTGGGGGGGAATACAGATACGCAGTATTTT. As protein: CASSLGGNTDTQYF.

V is TRBV9 and J is TRBJ2-3; no reliable D call. The CDR3 covers 14 residues. V was pared by 0 bases and J by 4 bases, with 9 bases between. Germline loops: CDR1 SGDLS, CDR2 YYNGEE. The CDR3 is CASSVVALADTQYF. In nucleotides, the CDR3 is TGTGCCAGCAGCGTAGTTGCGTTGGCAGATACGCAGTATTTT.

This clone was seen a few times. Different DNA sequences within this sample yield the same CDR3. The V gene is TRBV6-5, the J gene TRBJ1-5; TRBD1 agrees at 7 bases. Germline CDR1 is MNHEY and CDR2 is SVGAGI. The CDR3 has 15 amino acids. V shed 2 bases and J 3 bases; nucleotides not matched to a gene: 4. CDR3 sequence: CASSYLGQSNQPQHF. For the CDR3, the DNA is TGTGCCAGCAGTTACCTGGGACAGTCCAATCAGCCCCAGCATTTT.